A selection of T cell receptor beta chains follows, all from one sample in a study of T cell repertoires in cytomegalovirus infection. The antigens for these receptors are not known. TCRdb ran MiXCR on the reads and lists one entry per CDR3 protein. The sample consists of about 570,000 distinct CDR3 sequences, about 39% of them appearing once. The sample was cultured PBMCs, taken from culture after CMV antigen stimulation. These receptors originate from a human donor in good health (CMV status not recorded). Some clones in this sample may be carry-over from other donors' samples. The CDR3 runs from the conserved cysteine through the conserved F or W. A D gene is named only where the DNA matches it firmly. Only part of the rows carry a size: once, few, many, or a class if the clone is expanded.

D	size	length	V	J	DNA	CDR3
.	once	13	TRBV5-6	TRBJ2-5	TGTGCCAGCAGCGAAGACCGCCAAGAGACCCAGTACTTC	CASSEDRQETQYF
.	.	13	TRBV7-2	TRBJ2-5	TGTGCCAGCAGCTTACTCCAGCAAGAGACCCCGTACTTC	CASSLLQQETPYF
TRBD1	.	16	TRBV10-3	TRBJ2-3	TGTGCCATCAGTGAGTCGAGGACAGGCGTCACAGATACGCAGTATTTT	CAISESRTGVTDTQYF
.	.	15	TRBV29-1	TRBJ2-3	TGCAGCGTTGGTCTGGACAGCTCTTTCACAGATACGCAGTATTTT	CSVGLDSSFTDTQYF
TRBD2	.	15	TRBV7-2	TRBJ2-1	TGTGCCAGCAGCCCGGGACTAGCGGGGAGTCGGGAGCAGTTCTTC	CASSPGLAGSREQFF
.	.	14	TRBV19	TRBJ2-5	TGTGCCAGTAGTATTCGAGGATTCGAAGAGACCCAGTACTTC	CASSIRGFEETQYF
TRBD2	.	15	TRBV20-1	TRBJ2-1	TGCAGTGCTAGAATCGGCGGGAGGGTCTTAAATGAGCAGTTCTTC	CSARIGGRVLNEQFF
.	few	13	TRBV12-3/TRBV12-4	TRBJ1-4	TGTGCCAGCAGCATTTCTCGTGGTGAAAAACTGTTTTTT	CASSISRGEKLFF
TRBD1	.	19	TRBV6-1	TRBJ1-5	TGTGCCAGCAGTCGGCTCCCCGGACAGGGGGGTTCGGGCAATCAGCCCCAGCATTTT	CASSRLPGQGGSGNQPQHF
.	few	17	TRBV10-3	TRBJ2-5	TGTGCCATCAGTGAGTCCGCGGACGGGAGTGGCGGAGAGACCCAGTACTTC	CAISESADGSGGETQYF
TRBD1	.	15	TRBV7-6	TRBJ2-1	TGTGCCAGCAGCTTAGGTCAGGGGGTGAGGAATGAGCAGTTCTTC	CASSLGQGVRNEQFF
TRBD2	.	15	TRBV11-2	TRBJ2-7	TGTGCCAGCAGTCGCTCGACTAGCGGGAACTACGAGCAGTACTTC	CASSRSTSGNYEQYF
.	few	14	TRBV7-2	TRBJ1-3	TGTGCCAGCAGCCACAGGGATTTAGGAAACACCATATATTTT	CASSHRDLGNTIYF
.	few	14	TRBV7-8	TRBJ1-3	TGTGCCAGCAGCTCCGGGACGGAGAGAAACACCATATATTTT	CASSSGTERNTIYF
.	.	14	TRBV20-1	TRBJ1-5	TGCAGTGCTAGAGGGGGGGCTCACAATCAGCCCCAGCATTTT	CSARGGAHNQPQHF
TRBD2	.	19	TRBV7-2	TRBJ2-1	TGTGCCAGCAGCCCCACTAGCGGGGGGCCCCCTAGCTCCTACAATGAGCAGTTCTTC	CASSPTSGGPPSSYNEQFF
.	.	13	TRBV12-3/TRBV12-4	TRBJ2-6	TGTGCCAGCACCTTGACTGGGGCCAACGTCCTGACTTTC	CASTLTGANVLTF
.	few	14	TRBV7-2	TRBJ1-1	TGTGCCAGCAGCCTTAGGGGGGGATTGACTGAAGCTTTCTTT	CASSLRGGLTEAFF
TRBD2	few	15	TRBV28	TRBJ2-5	TGTGCCAGCAGTCCCACTAGCGGGGATCAAGAGACCCAGTACTTC	CASSPTSGDQETQYF
.	.	14	TRBV7-9	TRBJ2-5	TGTGCCAGCAGCCCAACCATGGGGAGGGAGACCCAGTACTTC	CASSPTMGRETQYF
TRBD2	.	13	TRBV2	TRBJ2-5	TGTGCCAGCAGAGGGGAGGGGCAAGAGACCCAGTACTTC	CASRGEGQETQYF
TRBD1	.	15	TRBV24-1	TRBJ1-2	TGTGCCACCAGTGACCCCGCGCAGGGGGCGGATGGCTACACCTTC	CATSDPAQGADGYTF
.	.	12	TRBV20-1	TRBJ2-1	TGCAGTGCTAGATATGGGGTGGGTGAGCAGTTCTTC	CSARYGVGEQFF
TRBD2	.	15	TRBV4-1	TRBJ2-7	TGCGCCAGCAGCCGTGAACCGGAACTAGCGTACGAGCAGTACTTC	CASSREPELAYEQYF
.	few	16	TRBV7-9	TRBJ2-6	TGTGCCAGCAGCTTAGCCGGGGGTTTTGGGGCCAACGTCCTGACTTTC	CASSLAGGFGANVLTF
TRBD1	many	15	TRBV10-3	TRBJ1-5	TGTGCCATCAGTGATCGCGGACAGGACAATCAGCCCCAGCATTTT	CAISDRGQDNQPQHF
TRBD1	.	15	TRBV27	TRBJ1-5	TGTGCCAGCAGTTTCAGGGGGGGATACAATCAGCCCCAGCATTTT	CASSFRGGYNQPQHF
.	few	15	TRBV7-6	TRBJ2-7	TGTGCCAGCAGCTTAGGAGATGGTATTCCCTACGAGCAGTACTTC	CASSLGDGIPYEQYF
TRBD2	.	18	TRBV2	TRBJ2-3	TGTGCCAGCAGTGGCAAAAAAGGGCGGGAGCGGCTTTCGGATACGCAGTATTTT	CASSGKKGRERLSDTQYF
.	.	13	TRBV15	TRBJ2-3	TGTGCCACCAGCAGATCATATACAGATACGCAGTATTTT	CATSRSYTDTQYF
.	.	14	TRBV6-5	TRBJ2-5	TGTGCCAGCAGCAAGGGACCGGCCCAAGAGACCCAGTACTTC	CASSKGPAQETQYF
TRBD2	.	15	TRBV9	TRBJ2-1	TGTGCCAGCAGCCCCCGGGCTAGCGGGGTCTATGAGCAGTTCTTC	CASSPRASGVYEQFF
.	.	17	TRBV6-5	TRBJ1-6	TGTGCCAGCAGGACCTTAAGGGGCAGGGCGACGGATTCACCCCTCCACTTT	CASRTLRGRATDSPLHF
.	few	12	TRBV7-9	TRBJ1-1	TGTGCCAGCATTGGGGCGAACACTGAAGCTTTCTTT	CASIGANTEAFF
TRBD2	.	16	TRBV27	TRBJ2-2	TGTGCCAGCAGCTCAGCGGGAGGATGGAACACCGGGGAGCTGTTTTTT	CASSSAGGWNTGELFF
.	.	14	TRBV7-8	TRBJ1-2	TGTGCCAGCAGCGCGAGCAGGGGCGGGTATGGCTACACCTTC	CASSASRGGYGYTF
.	.	13	TRBV7-8	TRBJ1-1	TGTGCCAGCAGCTACCAGATGAACACTGAAGCTTTCTTT	CASSYQMNTEAFF
.	.	15	TRBV7-4	TRBJ1-4	TGTGCCAGCAGCACGTACCGGGCCGGGGGGGAAAAACTGTTTTTT	CASSTYRAGGEKLFF
.	.	15	TRBV6-1	TRBJ1-2	TGTGCCAGCAGTTATGGCGGCGAGAGTAACTATGGCTACACCTTC	CASSYGGESNYGYTF
.	.	13	TRBV7-2	TRBJ1-1	TGTGCCAGCAGCACACCAGGGAGGACTGAAGCTTTCTTT	CASSTPGRTEAFF
TRBD2	few	17	TRBV5-6	TRBJ2-1	TGTGCCAGCAGCTTGGGAACTAGCGGGGGGCCTTACAATGAGCAGTTCTTC	CASSLGTSGGPYNEQFF
.	few	14	TRBV7-9	TRBJ2-7	TGTGCCAGCAGCTTCCGACAGAGCTCCTACGAGCAGTACTTC	CASSFRQSSYEQYF
TRBD1	few	13	TRBV5-4	TRBJ1-1	TGTGCCAGCAGCTCGGAACAGGGGAGAAAAGCTTTCTTT	CASSSEQGRKAFF
.	few	13	TRBV7-9	TRBJ1-6	TGTGCCAGCAAGAGTGGGGTTAATTCACCCCTCCACTTT	CASKSGVNSPLHF
TRBD1	.	15	TRBV5-4	TRBJ2-1	TGTGCCAGCAGCCCACAGGGGGCCGGGTACAATGAGCAGTTCTTC	CASSPQGAGYNEQFF
.	.	14	TRBV18	TRBJ1-2	TGTGCCAGCTCACCCGAGGTTTCTGACTATGGCTACACCTTC	CASSPEVSDYGYTF
.	.	14	TRBV19	TRBJ1-2	TGTGCCAGTAGTCCCGAGTGGGGTCACTATGGCTACACCTTC	CASSPEWGHYGYTF
.	few	12	TRBV10-3	TRBJ1-4	TGTGCCATCAGTGATCATGGTGAAAAACTGTTTTTT	CAISDHGEKLFF
.	once	16	TRBV4-1	TRBJ1-2	TGCGCCAGCAGCCAAACGTCGGGCCGAGGCAGCTATGGCTACACCTTC	CASSQTSGRGSYGYTF
.	.	14	TRBV28	TRBJ2-5	TGTGCCAGCAGTGGAACGGGTAACAAAGAGACCCAGTACTTC	CASSGTGNKETQYF
TRBD1	.	15	TRBV7-8	TRBJ2-5	TGTGCCAGCAGCGCACCGGGACAGGGGGCCCCGGCCCAGTACTTC	CASSAPGQGAPAQYF
.	.	14	TRBV20-1	TRBJ2-5	TGCAGTGCTAGCGGCGGGAGGACAGGAGAGACCCAGTACTTC	CSASGGRTGETQYF
TRBD1	.	14	TRBV19	TRBJ1-6	TGTGCCAGTAAAGTCGGGACAGCTAATTCACCCCTCCACTTT	CASKVGTANSPLHF